The 9 T cell receptor beta chains in this list originate from one sample, sequenced in a study of T cell responses to AZD1222 COVID-19 vaccine. Only in-frame clones appear in the TCRdb table, and some are missing; sequencing was by immunoSEQ multiplex PCR. The top ten hold 5.6% of the sample, which has 80,000 to 100,000 clones, about 82% seen once. The sample consisted of peripheral blood, taken 28 days after the second AZD1222 dose. These receptors were taken from an adult who received the AZD1222 COVID-19 vaccine.

This chain uses TRBV9 with TRBJ2-7; D gene unclear. The CDR3 loop spans 13 amino acids. V lost 0 bases, J lost 7 bases, and 11 bases lay in between. The germline V gene has CDR1 SGDLS and CDR2 YYNGEE. CDR3 nucleotide sequence: TGTGCCAGCAGCGTAGTTGGTGCCGGGGAGCAGTACTTC. Amino acids: CASSVVGAGEQYF.

The gene calls are TRBV30 and TRBJ1-2; no clear D gene. The CDR3 runs 12 residues. Germline CDR1 reads GTSNPN; CDR2 reads SVGIG (reference sequence). Deletions cut 3 bases from V and 0 bases from J, with 5 bases between. The CDR3, as DNA: TGTGCCTGGAGCCCCTCTAACTATGGCTACACCTTC. Protein sequence: CAWSPSNYGYTF.

A note on this clone: The same CDR3 is also encoded by other DNA sequences in this sample. The gene calls are TRBV29-1 and TRBJ1-4; D possibly corresponds to TRBD1 (5 bases). Germline V gene data show CDR1 as SQVTM and CDR2 as ANQGSEA. This CDR3 has 11 residues. The V and J ends lost 5 bases and 5 bases respectively, with 6 bases between them. The CDR3 DNA reads as TGCAGCGTTCGGGGGAATGAAAAACTGTTTTTT. The encoded protein is CSVRGNEKLFF.

The chain uses TRBV27 and TRBJ2-3, with 8 bases that match TRBD1. V lost 6 bases and J lost 6; bases outside the gene matches: 5. The CDR3 totals 13 residues. Looked up from germline, CDR1 is MNHEY and CDR2 is SMNVEV (reference sequence). The CDR3 spells CASRWTGMDTQYF. CDR3 nucleotides: TGTGCCAGCAGATGGACAGGGATGGATACGCAGTATTTT.

The CDR3 region has the DNA TGTGCCAGTAGTACAAACCGGGACATTTATGGCTACACCTTC. Amino acids: CASSTNRDIYGYTF. The gene calls are TRBV19 and TRBJ1-2; D is perhaps TRBD1 (6 bases). Trimming took 4 bases from V and 5 from J, leaving 14 bases between them. Germline V gene lookup returns CDR1 LNHDA and CDR2 SQIVND (reference sequence). This CDR3 is built from 14 residues.

V usage is TRBV6-1 and J usage is TRBJ2-7, with 8 bases lining up with TRBD2. From germline, CDR1 is MNHNS and CDR2 SASEGT. The V segment lost 3 bases and the J segment 3 bases; nucleotides outside the gene matches: 10. The CDR3 has 16 amino acids. Here the CDR3 reads CASSESAGGAIYEQYF. The CDR3 nucleotides read TGTGCCAGCAGTGAGTCTGCGGGGGGCGCAATCTACGAGCAGTACTTC.

The J gene is TRBJ2-7, the V gene TRBV12-3 or TRBV12-4; 7 bases agree with TRBD1. The CDR3 loop spans 12 amino acids. V lost 6 bases to trimming and J lost 6 bases; unmatched junction nucleotides: 5. This CDR3 is CASSATGREQYF. In nucleotides, the CDR3 is TGTGCCAGCAGCGCGACAGGGCGCGAGCAGTACTTC.

The chain has TRBV29-1 and TRBJ2-1; 9 nucleotides match TRBD1. The V gene's germline CDR1 is SQVTM and CDR2 ANQGSEA. Trimming at V came to 6 bases and at J to 4 bases, leaving 1 base not matched to a gene. This CDR3 contains 12 residues. The CDR3 here is CSVTGGYNEQFF. The CDR3, as DNA: TGCAGCGTGACAGGGGGTTACAATGAGCAGTTCTTC.

This clone has a handful of counts. The chain carries TRBV7-2 and TRBJ2-3; 8 nucleotides agree with TRBD1. CDR3 size: 17 residues. V was pared by 4 bases and J by 3 bases, with 12 bases of the junction left unmatched. The germline CDR1 and CDR2 sequences are SGHTA and FQGNSA. Here the CDR3 reads CASSSQGAGSGTDTQYF. In DNA, the CDR3 is TGTGCCAGCAGCTCCCAGGGGGCCGGGAGTGGGACAGATACGCAGTATTTT. Variable domain in full (rest from reference TRBV7-2 and TRBJ2-3): GAGVSQSPSNKVTEKGKDVELRCDPISGHTALYWYRQSLGQGLEFLIYFQGNSAPDKSGLPSDRFSAERTGGSVSTLTIQRTQQEDSAVYLCASSSQGAGSGTDTQYFGPGTRLTVL.